This TCR beta chain was recovered during a study of T cell repertoires in cytomegalovirus infection. Study in general: Matching HLA type and CMV infection were both indicated by public TCR beta signatures. Whole-study results and caveats: Totalled public TCR beta family frequency picked out people who carried CMV plus the relevant HLA. Within the response measured ex vivo, HLA-C-restricted CMV-specific TCR beta clonotypes were dominant.

This clonotype has just a few counts. Antigen unknown. The ends were cut back, 2 bases at V and 6 bases at J, with 8 bases in the middle. The CDR3 extends over 13 amino acids. CDR1 and CDR2 from the germline V gene are MNHNS and SASEGT. Using its own MiXCR run on the reads, TCRdb lists one record per CDR3 protein. The table lists around 530,000 distinct CDR3 sequences, about 25% of them singletons. The rearrangement links TRBV6-1 to TRBJ1-5; the D is unclear. This clonotype originated in a human donor in good health (CMV status not recorded). Some clones in this sample may be carry-over from other donors' samples. The sample consisted of PBMCs. Written as DNA, the CDR3 is TGTGCCAGCAGTGAACTCTCGGCTCAGCCCCAGCATTTT. Its translation: CASSELSAQPQHF.